A selection of T cell receptor beta chains follows, all from one sample in a study of T cell changes during pregnancy in multiple sclerosis. TCRdb keeps only in-frame clones here, not all; method: immunoSEQ multiplex PCR. This sample has about 68,000 clones, with about 92% found just once. The sample consisted of peripheral blood, taken in the second trimester of pregnancy. These receptor sequences come from a female donor in good health, enrolled as a control in a pregnancy study. CDR3s include the opening cysteine and the closing phenylalanine or tryptophan. The D gene is left open where the match is weak. Size is omitted from some rows. Given values are once, few, many or a class for expanded clones.

size	V	J	D	DNA	CDR3
.	TRBV19	TRBJ2-1	TRBD2	TGTGCCAGTAGTATAAGGCGGGAGAGCAGCTCGTTCTTC	CASSIRRESSSFF
.	TRBV28	TRBJ1-1	.	TGTGCCAGCAGTTTCCCACAGGGAACTGAAGCTTTCTTT	CASSFPQGTEAFF
.	TRBV7-9	TRBJ2-7	.	TGTGCCAGCAGCTTTGCGGGCTCCTACGAGCAGTACTTC	CASSFAGSYEQYF
once	TRBV19	TRBJ1-5	.	TGTGCCAGTTGGGGGGGTAGAAGCAATCAGCCCCAGCATTTT	CASWGGRSNQPQHF
once	TRBV15	TRBJ2-1	TRBD2	TGTGCCACCGGCGGGAGCTCCTACAATGAGCAGTTCTTC	CATGGSSYNEQFF
.	TRBV29-1	TRBJ1-2	TRBD1	TGCAGCGCCGACAGGGCAACATCTAACTATGGCTACACCTTC	CSADRATSNYGYTF
.	TRBV19	TRBJ2-7	.	TGTGCCAGTAGTATCGCAGGGGTTACCTACGAGCAGTACTTC	CASSIAGVTYEQYF
.	TRBV7-9	TRBJ1-1	TRBD1	TGTGCCAGCAGCCCCTCAGGGGGCCTCACTGAAGCTTTCTTT	CASSPSGGLTEAFF
.	TRBV7-6	TRBJ2-7	.	TGTGCCAGCAGCTTAGTCATGGGGAGGGGGGCACACGAGCAGTACTTC	CASSLVMGRGAHEQYF
few	TRBV5-1	TRBJ2-3	TRBD1	TGCGCCAGCAGTAAGGGACAGGCCGTCACAGATACGCAGTATTTT	CASSKGQAVTDTQYF
.	TRBV5-1	TRBJ2-5	TRBD2	TGCGCCACTCGACTAGCGGGTAAAGAGACCCAGTACTTC	CATRLAGKETQYF
.	TRBV25-1	TRBJ2-1	TRBD2	TGTGCCAGCAGTAGCACTAGCGGGCCATACAATGAGCAGTTCTTC	CASSSTSGPYNEQFF
.	TRBV7-9	TRBJ1-4	TRBD1	TGTGCCAGCAGCCCTGGACAGGGGTCCCTTTTAGTCTTTTTT	CASSPGQGSLLVFF
.	TRBV7-8	TRBJ2-3	.	TGTGCCAGCAGCCCCGGCCGTAGCGCGGGTTACGATACGCAGTATTTT	CASSPGRSAGYDTQYF
.	TRBV28	TRBJ2-2	.	TGTGCCAGCAGTTTTCGGTTTCCCGGGGAGCTGTTTTTT	CASSFRFPGELFF
.	TRBV20-1	TRBJ2-4	.	TGCAGTGCGCAAGGGGTGGCCATTCAGTACTTC	CSAQGVAIQYF
few	TRBV9	TRBJ1-1	TRBD1	TGTGCCAGCAGCGTAGGAGCAGGGGGTGAAGCTTTCTTT	CASSVGAGGEAFF
.	TRBV11-3	TRBJ2-7	TRBD1	TGTGCCAGCAGCTCCGGGACAGGGCTGTCCTACGAGCAGTACTTC	CASSSGTGLSYEQYF
.	TRBV4-1	TRBJ2-1	TRBD2	TGCGCCAGCAGCCTCTCAGCGGGAGGGCCGAATGAGCAGTTCTTC	CASSLSAGGPNEQFF
.	TRBV13	TRBJ2-3	.	TGTGCCAGCAGCTCCTTTAAAGGGGAAAGCACAGATACGCAGTATTTT	CASSSFKGESTDTQYF
.	TRBV25-1	TRBJ1-1	.	TGTGCCAGCAGTGAATTGGGGGACATCAACACTGAAGCTTTCTTT	CASSELGDINTEAFF
.	TRBV18	TRBJ2-5	.	TGTGCCAGCTCACCTTTGAAAGGGGGTGAGACCCAGTACTTC	CASSPLKGGETQYF
.	TRBV19	TRBJ2-5	TRBD1	TGTGCCAGTAGTGTCCCGCCGGGACAGGGGGCAGAGACCCAGTACTTC	CASSVPPGQGAETQYF
.	TRBV4-1	TRBJ2-5	TRBD2	TGCGCCAGCAGCCAAGCCGGGACTAGCGGCCAAGAGACCCAGTACTTC	CASSQAGTSGQETQYF
once	TRBV28	TRBJ2-1	TRBD2	TGTGCCAGCTCCTGGGGGACTAGCGGGGTCAATGAGCAGTTCTTC	CASSWGTSGVNEQFF
.	TRBV7-7	TRBJ2-5	TRBD2	TGTGCTAGCAGCTTGGGGCGGGGGATACTTCAAGAGACCCAGTACTTC	CASSLGRGILQETQYF
.	TRBV28	TRBJ1-1	.	TGTGCCAGCAGTTTTCTCCTTGAGGGCACTGAAGCTTTCTTT	CASSFLLEGTEAFF
.	TRBV4-2	TRBJ2-1	TRBD1	TGTGCCAGCAGCCAAGGTAGAAGGGGGACAGACAATGAGCAGTTCTTC	CASSQGRRGTDNEQFF
.	TRBV5-1	TRBJ1-2	.	TGCGCCAGCAGCTCTTTTGCCGGTGAGGGCTATGGCTACACCTTC	CASSSFAGEGYGYTF
.	TRBV25-1	TRBJ1-2	TRBD1	TGTGCCAGCACCGGACAGGAATATTCCTATGGCTACACCTTC	CASTGQEYSYGYTF
.	TRBV28	TRBJ1-2	TRBD1	TGTGCCAGCAGCCGGACAGGGTTCTTCGGCTACACCTTC	CASSRTGFFGYTF
once	TRBV27	TRBJ1-1	.	TGTGCCAGCAGTTTGGCAAGTATGAACACTGAAGCTTTCTTT	CASSLASMNTEAFF
.	TRBV7-3	TRBJ2-2	TRBD1	TGTGCCAGCAGCTCGAGGGACAGGGGGACCGGGGAGCTGTTTTTT	CASSSRDRGTGELFF
.	TRBV6-5	TRBJ2-1	.	TGTGCCAGCAGCCCCCGGGACTCCGCCTACAATGAGCAGTTCTTC	CASSPRDSAYNEQFF
.	TRBV2	TRBJ1-4	.	TGTGCCAGCACCCCCCGGGAAACTCTGGGTGAAAAACTGTTTTTT	CASTPRETLGEKLFF
once	TRBV9	TRBJ2-7	TRBD2	TGTGCCAGCAGCCCCCGACTAGCGGGAGTACACGAGCAGTACTTC	CASSPRLAGVHEQYF
.	TRBV7-2	TRBJ1-1	TRBD1	TGTGCCAGCAGCTTGCAACAGGGGCGGAACACTGAAGCTTTCTTT	CASSLQQGRNTEAFF
.	TRBV10-3	TRBJ1-6	.	TGTGCCATCAGATTGACAGTTGCATCACCCCTCCACTTT	CAIRLTVASPLHF
.	TRBV6-5	TRBJ2-2	TRBD2	TGTGCCAGCAGTTTTGGGACTAGCGGGAGTGGCGGGGAGCTGTTTTTT	CASSFGTSGSGGELFF
.	TRBV18	TRBJ1-2	TRBD1	TGTGCCAGCTCACCACCGACGGGACAGGTCTATGGCTACACCTTC	CASSPPTGQVYGYTF
.	TRBV5-6	TRBJ1-6	TRBD1	TGTGCCAGCAGCATGGGACAGGACATAACACCCCTCCACTTT	CASSMGQDITPLHF
.	TRBV6-4	TRBJ2-1	TRBD2	TGTGCCAGCAGTCAGACTAGCGGGGGTTCCAATGAGCAGTTCTTC	CASSQTSGGSNEQFF
.	TRBV7-6	TRBJ1-4	.	TGTGCCAGCAGCGATCTAAATGAAAAACTGTTTTTT	CASSDLNEKLFF
.	TRBV5-6	TRBJ2-2	.	TGTGCCAGCAGCTTCAGTCTCTGGGCAACCGGGGAGCTGTTTTTT	CASSFSLWATGELFF
few	TRBV5-4	TRBJ2-7	TRBD1	TGTGCCAGCAGCCCAGGTGGGGGACAGTCTTACGAGCAGTACTTC	CASSPGGGQSYEQYF
.	TRBV6-5	TRBJ2-1	.	TGTGCCAGCAGTCGACTAATAACGGATGAGCAGTTCTTC	CASSRLITDEQFF
once	TRBV19	TRBJ2-1	.	TGTGCCAGTAGTATCGGTGCGGGACGGCCAGTGGAGCAGTTCTTC	CASSIGAGRPVEQFF
.	TRBV28	TRBJ1-5	.	TGTGCCAGCAGTGTCGTACAGGGACGATGGAGCAATCAGCCCCAGCATTTT	CASSVVQGRWSNQPQHF
.	TRBV28	TRBJ2-7	TRBD2	TGTGCCAGCAGTCCCCCTATATGGGAGGGCCGTAACGAGCAGTACTTC	CASSPPIWEGRNEQYF